This is a list of T cell receptor beta chains from one sample in a study of T cell repertoires in cytomegalovirus infection. TCRdb called the reads again in MiXCR, with one record for every CDR3 protein. The data contain around 450,000 distinct CDR3 sequences, approximately 32% of them singletons. What was sequenced was PBMCs. These receptors were collected from a human donor in good health (CMV status not recorded). Some clones in this sample may be carry-over from other donors' samples. Each CDR3 is given without its conserved first and last residue. Some rows mark clone size as missing; the rest say once, few, many or name a class of expanded clone.

TRBV27	12	TRBJ2-7	.	ASTRGQVPYEQY
TRBV7-2	12	TRBJ2-7	many	ASSRGPPAMEQY
TRBV6-8	12	TRBJ1-6	.	ASSSARGPGPLH
TRBV18	10	TRBJ2-5	.	ASSPPSETQY
TRBV6-2/TRBV6-3	14	TRBJ1-2	few	ASSSTLGQGDYGYT
TRBV12-3/TRBV12-4	9	TRBJ1-1	few	ASSLGPQAF
TRBV5-6	10	TRBJ1-5	.	ASSGRNQPQH
TRBV7-7	13	TRBJ2-4	.	ASRKDRVAKNIQY
TRBV7-9	14	TRBJ2-1	.	ASSPRSGESYNEQF
TRBV6-6	9	TRBJ1-5	few	ASRQGEPQH
TRBV7-2	12	TRBJ2-2	many	ASSFTLNTGELF
TRBV20-1	14	TRBJ1-2	.	SARDPKPRGNYGYT
TRBV5-6	14	TRBJ2-3	many	ASKKTGRSSTDTQY
TRBV4-1	11	TRBJ2-1	.	ASSQAPGVGQF
TRBV19	13	TRBJ1-5	.	SSSLGQGAVQPQH
TRBV7-2	13	TRBJ2-7	.	ASSITGTGSYEQY
TRBV28	14	TRBJ1-4	.	ASSLEGTALIEKLF
TRBV7-6	11	TRBJ1-1	few	ASSFYRGTEAF
TRBV7-8	10	TRBJ1-6	many	ASSSGQSALH
TRBV6-5	12	TRBJ2-7	.	ASSYSRPDYDQY
TRBV7-2	11	TRBJ2-7	few	ASSLEAGYEQY
TRBV28	11	TRBJ2-4	few	ASSLSGKDIQY
TRBV7-8	14	TRBJ2-5	many	ASSYGGGSPRETQY
TRBV12-3/TRBV12-4	15	TRBJ1-1	.	ASSPGLGRGERTEAF
TRBV11-2	13	TRBJ2-7	.	ASRPNRGPSYEQY
TRBV7-2	13	TRBJ2-5	few	ASSLSSGGSQTQY